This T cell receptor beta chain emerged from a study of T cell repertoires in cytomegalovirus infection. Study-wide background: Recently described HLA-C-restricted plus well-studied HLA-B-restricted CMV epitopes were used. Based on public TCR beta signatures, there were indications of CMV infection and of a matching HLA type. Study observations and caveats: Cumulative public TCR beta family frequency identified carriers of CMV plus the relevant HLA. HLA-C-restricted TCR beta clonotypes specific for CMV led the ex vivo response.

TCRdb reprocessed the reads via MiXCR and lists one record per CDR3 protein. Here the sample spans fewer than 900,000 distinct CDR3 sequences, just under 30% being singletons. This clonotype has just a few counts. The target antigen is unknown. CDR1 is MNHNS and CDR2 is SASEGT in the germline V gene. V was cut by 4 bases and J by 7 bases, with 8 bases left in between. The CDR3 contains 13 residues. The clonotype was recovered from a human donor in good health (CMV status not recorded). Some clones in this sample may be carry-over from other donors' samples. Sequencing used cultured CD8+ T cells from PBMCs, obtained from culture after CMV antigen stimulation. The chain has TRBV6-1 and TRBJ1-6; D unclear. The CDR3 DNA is TGTGCCAGCAGTGGATGGGAGAATTCACCCCTCCACTTT. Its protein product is CASSGWENSPLHF.